What follows describes a single T cell receptor beta chain. The target antigen is unknown. The germline V and J ends were trimmed by 8 bases and 4 bases, with 10 bases remaining between them. This CDR3 region has 12 residues. The germline gives CDR1 MNHEY, CDR2 SMNVEV (reference sequence). These data come from a study of a mutant IDH1 vaccine in newly diagnosed glioma. Profiled with immunoSEQ multiplex PCR; TCRdb holds only in-frame clones, not every one. The sample lists 55,000 to 65,000 clones, roughly 80% occurring once. The time point denotes: week 11, during vaccination. Vaccine doses each comprised 300 ug of mutant IDH1 20-mer peptide, with topical imiquimod.

This chain uses TRBV27 with TRBJ2-3; TRBD2 is a possible D gene (6 bases). This TCR was sampled from a man between 45 and 60 years old with glioma. The source was PBMCs, collected from a glioma patient whose treatment included an IDH1 peptide vaccine. CDR3 sequence (DNA): TGTGCCAGCGGAACGGGAGCAGATACGCAGTATTTT. Amino acids: CASGTGADTQYF.